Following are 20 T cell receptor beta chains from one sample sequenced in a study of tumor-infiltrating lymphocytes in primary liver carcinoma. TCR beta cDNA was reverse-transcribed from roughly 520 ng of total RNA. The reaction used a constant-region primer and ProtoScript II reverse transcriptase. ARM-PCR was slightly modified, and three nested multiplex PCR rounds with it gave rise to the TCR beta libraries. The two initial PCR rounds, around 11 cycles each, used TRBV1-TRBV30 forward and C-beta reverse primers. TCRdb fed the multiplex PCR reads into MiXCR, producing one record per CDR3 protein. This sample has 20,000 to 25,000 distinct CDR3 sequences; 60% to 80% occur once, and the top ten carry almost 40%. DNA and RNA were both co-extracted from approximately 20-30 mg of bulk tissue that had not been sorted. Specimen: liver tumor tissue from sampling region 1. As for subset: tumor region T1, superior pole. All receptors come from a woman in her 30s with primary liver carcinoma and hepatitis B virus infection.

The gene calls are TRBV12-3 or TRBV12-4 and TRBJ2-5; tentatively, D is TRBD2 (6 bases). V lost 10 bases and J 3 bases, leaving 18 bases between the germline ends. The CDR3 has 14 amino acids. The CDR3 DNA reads TGTGCCAACACCTACCCCGGGAGCGAAGAGACCCAGTACTTC. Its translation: CANTYPGSEETQYF.

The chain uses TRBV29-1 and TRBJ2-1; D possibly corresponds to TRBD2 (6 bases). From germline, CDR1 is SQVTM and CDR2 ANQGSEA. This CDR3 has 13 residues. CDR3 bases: TGCGGCTTTGACGGGACTGGAGACAATGAGCAGTTCTTC. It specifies CGFDGTGDNEQFF.

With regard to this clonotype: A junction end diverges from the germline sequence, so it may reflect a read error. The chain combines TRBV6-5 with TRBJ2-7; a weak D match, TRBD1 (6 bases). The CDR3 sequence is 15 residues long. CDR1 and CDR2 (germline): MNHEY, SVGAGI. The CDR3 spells CASNYKDSSSYEQLF. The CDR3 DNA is TGTGCCAGCAATTACAAGGACAGCAGCTCCTACGAGCAGCTCTTC.

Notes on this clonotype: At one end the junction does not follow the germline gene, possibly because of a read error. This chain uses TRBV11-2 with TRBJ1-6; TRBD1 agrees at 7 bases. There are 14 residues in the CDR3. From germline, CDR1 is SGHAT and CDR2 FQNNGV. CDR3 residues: CASGKGTEDSPLNF. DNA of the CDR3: TGTGCCAGCGGGAAAGGGACAGAGGATTCGCCCCTCAACTTT.

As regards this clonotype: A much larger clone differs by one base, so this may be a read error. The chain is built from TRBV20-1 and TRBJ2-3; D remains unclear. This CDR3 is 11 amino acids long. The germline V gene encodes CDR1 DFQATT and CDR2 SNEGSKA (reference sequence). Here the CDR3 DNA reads TGCAGTGCTAGGGGAACAGATACGCGGTGTTTT. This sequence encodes CSARGTDTRCF.

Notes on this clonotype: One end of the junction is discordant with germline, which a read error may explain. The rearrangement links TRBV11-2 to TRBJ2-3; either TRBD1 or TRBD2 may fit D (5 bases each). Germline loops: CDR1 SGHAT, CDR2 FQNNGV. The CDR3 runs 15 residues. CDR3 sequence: CASSLGAGVTDTQYF. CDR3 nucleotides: TGTGCCAGCAGCCTCGGGGCAGGAGTCACAGATACACAGTATTTT.

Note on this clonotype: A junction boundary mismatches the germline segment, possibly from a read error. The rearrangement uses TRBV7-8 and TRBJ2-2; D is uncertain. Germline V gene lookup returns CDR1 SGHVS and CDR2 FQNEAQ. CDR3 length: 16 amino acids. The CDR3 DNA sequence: TGTACCAGCAGCCCCAGTAGGGTAGTCCTCGGAGGGGAGCTGTTTTTT. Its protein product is CTSSPSRVVLGGELFF. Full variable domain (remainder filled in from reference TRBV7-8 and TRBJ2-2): GAGVSQSPRYKVAKRGQDVALRCDPISGHVSLFWYQQALGQGPEFLTYFQNEAQLDKSGLPSDRFFAERPEGSVSTLKIQRTQQEDSAVYLCTSSPSRVVLGGELFFGEGSRLTVL.

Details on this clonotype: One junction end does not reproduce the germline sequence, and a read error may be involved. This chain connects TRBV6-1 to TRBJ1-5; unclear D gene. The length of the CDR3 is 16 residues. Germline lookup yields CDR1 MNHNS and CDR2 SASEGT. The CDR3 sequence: CAGSEEKPSVNQSQHF. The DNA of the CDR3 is TGTGCCGGCAGTGAAGAAAAGCCGAGTGTCAATCAGTCCCAGCATTTT.

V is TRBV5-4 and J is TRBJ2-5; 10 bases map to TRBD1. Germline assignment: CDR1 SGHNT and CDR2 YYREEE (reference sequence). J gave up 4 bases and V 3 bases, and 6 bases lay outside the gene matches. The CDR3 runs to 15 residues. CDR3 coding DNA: TGTGCCAGCAGCTCGGGACAGGGGAGGTCAGAGACCCAGTACTTC. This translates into CASSSGQGRSETQYF.

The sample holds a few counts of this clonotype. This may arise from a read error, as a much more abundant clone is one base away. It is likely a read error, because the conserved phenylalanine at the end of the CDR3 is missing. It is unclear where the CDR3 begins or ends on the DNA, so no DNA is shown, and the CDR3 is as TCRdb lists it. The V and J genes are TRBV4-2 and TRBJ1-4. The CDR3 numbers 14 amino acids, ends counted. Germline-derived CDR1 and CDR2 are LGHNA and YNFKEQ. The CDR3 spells CVSTPGRTQEKLFL.

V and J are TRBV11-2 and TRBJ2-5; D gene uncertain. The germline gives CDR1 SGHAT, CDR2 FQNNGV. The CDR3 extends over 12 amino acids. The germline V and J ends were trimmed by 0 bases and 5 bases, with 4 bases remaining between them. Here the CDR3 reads CASSLDSETQYF. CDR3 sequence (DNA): TGTGCCAGCAGCTTAGACAGTGAGACCCAGTACTTC. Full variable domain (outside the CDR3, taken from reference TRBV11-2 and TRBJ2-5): EAGVAQSPRYKIIEKRQSVAFWCNPISGHATLYWYQQILGQGPKLLIQFQNNGVVDDSQLPKDRFSAERLKGVDSTLKIQPAKLEDSAVYLCASSLDSETQYFGPGTRLLVL.

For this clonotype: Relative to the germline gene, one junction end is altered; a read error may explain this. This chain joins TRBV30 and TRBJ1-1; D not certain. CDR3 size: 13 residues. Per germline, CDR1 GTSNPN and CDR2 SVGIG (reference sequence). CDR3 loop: CDWNSLVGPEAFF. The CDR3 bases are TGTGACTGGAACTCCCTAGTGGGCCCTGAAGCTTTCTTT.

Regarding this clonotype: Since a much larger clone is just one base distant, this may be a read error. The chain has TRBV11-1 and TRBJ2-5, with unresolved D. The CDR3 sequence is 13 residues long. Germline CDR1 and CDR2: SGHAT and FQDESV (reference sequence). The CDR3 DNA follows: TGTACCAGCACCCTGGGCGAATTGGAGACCCAGTACTTC. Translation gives CTSTLGELETQYF.

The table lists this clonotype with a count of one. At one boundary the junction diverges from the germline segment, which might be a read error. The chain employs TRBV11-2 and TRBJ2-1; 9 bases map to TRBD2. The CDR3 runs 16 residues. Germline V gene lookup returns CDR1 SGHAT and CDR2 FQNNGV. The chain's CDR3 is CTSSTSLAGRYNEQFF. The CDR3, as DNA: TGTACCAGCAGCACATCTCTAGCGGGAAGATACAATGAGCAGTTCTTC. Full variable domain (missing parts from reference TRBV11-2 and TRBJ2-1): EAGVAQSPRYKIIEKRQSVAFWCNPISGHATLYWYQQILGQGPKLLIQFQNNGVVDDSQLPKDRFSAERLKGVDSTLKIQPAKLEDSAVYLCTSSTSLAGRYNEQFFGPGTRLTVL.

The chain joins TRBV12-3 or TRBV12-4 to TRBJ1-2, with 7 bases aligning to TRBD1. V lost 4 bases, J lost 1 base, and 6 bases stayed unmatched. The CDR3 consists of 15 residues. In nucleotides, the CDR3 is TGTGCCAGCAGTTCAACAGGGGCCAGTAACTATGGCTACACCTTC. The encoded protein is CASSSTGASNYGYTF.

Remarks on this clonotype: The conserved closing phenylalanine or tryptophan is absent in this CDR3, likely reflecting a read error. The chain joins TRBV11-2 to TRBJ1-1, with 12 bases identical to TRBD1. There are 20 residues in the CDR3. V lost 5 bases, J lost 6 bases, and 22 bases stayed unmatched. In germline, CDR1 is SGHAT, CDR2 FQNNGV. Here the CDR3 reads CASSARDRGRKRWGNAEAFS. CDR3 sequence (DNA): TGTGCCAGCAGCGCTCGGGACAGGGGGCGCAAGAGATGGGGTAACGCTGAAGCTTTCTCT.

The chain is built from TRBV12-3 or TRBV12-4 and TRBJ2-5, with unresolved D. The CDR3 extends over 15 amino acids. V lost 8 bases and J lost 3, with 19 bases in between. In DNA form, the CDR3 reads TGTGCCAGCTGCACATACCCCGTGAGCGAAGAGACCCAGTACTTC. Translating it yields CASCTYPVSEETQYF.

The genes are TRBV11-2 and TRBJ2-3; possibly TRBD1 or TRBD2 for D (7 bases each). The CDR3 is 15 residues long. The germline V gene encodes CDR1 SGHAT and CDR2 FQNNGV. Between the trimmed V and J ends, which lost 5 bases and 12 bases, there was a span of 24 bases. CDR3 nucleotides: TGTGCCAGCAGCCGGACGCGACAGGGAGGGGAGATACAGTATTTT. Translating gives CASSRTRQGGEIQYF.

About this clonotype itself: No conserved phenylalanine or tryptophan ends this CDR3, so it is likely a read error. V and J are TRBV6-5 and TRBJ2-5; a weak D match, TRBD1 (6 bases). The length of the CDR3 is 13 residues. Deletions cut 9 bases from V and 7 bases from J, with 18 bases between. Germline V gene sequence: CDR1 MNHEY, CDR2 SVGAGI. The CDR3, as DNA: TGTGCCAGAAGTACCGAGAGGGGGTTGACCCAGTACTTA. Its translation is CARSTERGLTQYL.

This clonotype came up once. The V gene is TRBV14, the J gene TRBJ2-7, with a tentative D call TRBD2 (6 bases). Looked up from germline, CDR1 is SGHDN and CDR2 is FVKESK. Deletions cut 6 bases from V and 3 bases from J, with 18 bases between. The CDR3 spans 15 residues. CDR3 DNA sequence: TGTGCCAGCAGTCAGGCGGCGGGGATTGTCTACGAGCAGTACTTC. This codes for CASSQAAGIVYEQYF.